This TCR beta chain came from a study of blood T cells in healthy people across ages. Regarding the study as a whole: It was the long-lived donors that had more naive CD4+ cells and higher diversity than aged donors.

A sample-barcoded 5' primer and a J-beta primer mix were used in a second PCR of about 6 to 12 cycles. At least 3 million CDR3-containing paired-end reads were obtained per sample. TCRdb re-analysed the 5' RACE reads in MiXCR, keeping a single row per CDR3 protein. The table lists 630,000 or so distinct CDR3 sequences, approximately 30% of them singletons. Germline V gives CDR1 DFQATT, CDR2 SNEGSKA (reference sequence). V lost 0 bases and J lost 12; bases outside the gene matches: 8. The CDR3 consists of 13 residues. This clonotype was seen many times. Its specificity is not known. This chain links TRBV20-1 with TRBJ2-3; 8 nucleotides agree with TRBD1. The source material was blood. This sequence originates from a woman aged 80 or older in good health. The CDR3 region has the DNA TGCAGTGCTAGAGAATGGTCCGGGACAGGACAGTATTTT. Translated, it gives CSAREWSGTGQYF.